This T cell receptor beta chain was identified in a study of shared clonotypes between healthy human individuals. Findings of the study overall: The study's rarefaction showed incomplete sorted-subset sequencing despite large depth. The small donor group covered limited genetic and exposure diversity. The expectation was that sequencing depth would affect clonotype sharing among donors.

This clone was seen just once. As yet, its antigen is unknown. CDR3 size: 14 residues. V was trimmed by 8 bases and J by 0 bases, leaving 12 bases between them. CDR1 LNHDA and CDR2 SQIVND come from the germline V gene (reference sequence). Data came from immunoSEQ multiplex PCR; TCRdb stores just in-frame clones and leaves some out. This table has about 680,000 clones, about three quarters appearing once. This clonotype was sampled from a woman aged 30 to 39 in good health. The chain is built from TRBV19 and TRBJ2-3, with D unresolved. Material for sequencing was memory CD4+ T cells sorted from blood. Stated subset: CD45RA-negative fraction. The CDR3 DNA reads TGTGCCAGTCGTGAGACGGCTAGCACAGATACGCAGTATTTT. Amino acid sequence: CASRETASTDTQYF.